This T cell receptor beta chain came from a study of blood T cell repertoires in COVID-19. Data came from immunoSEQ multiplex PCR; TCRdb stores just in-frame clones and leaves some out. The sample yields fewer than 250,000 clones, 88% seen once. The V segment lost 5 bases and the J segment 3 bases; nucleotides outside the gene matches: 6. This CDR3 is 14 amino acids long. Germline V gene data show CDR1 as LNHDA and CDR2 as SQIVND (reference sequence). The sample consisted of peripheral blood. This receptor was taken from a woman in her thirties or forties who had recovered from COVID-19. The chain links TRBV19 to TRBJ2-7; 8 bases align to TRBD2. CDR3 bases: TGTGCCAGTAGTCGGGAGGGAGGCCGCTACGAGCAGTACTTC. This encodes CASSREGGRYEQYF.